Presented here are 10 T cell receptor beta chains from one specimen sequenced in a study of T cell changes during pregnancy in multiple sclerosis. Some clones are missing from TCRdb's copy, which holds only in-frame ones; the method was immunoSEQ multiplex PCR. The repertoire holds tens of thousands of clones, 94% seen once, with about 2.3% in the top ten. The sample here was peripheral blood, taken in the third trimester of pregnancy. These receptors came from a female donor with multiple sclerosis, enrolled in a pregnancy study.

The chain employs TRBV29-1 and TRBJ1-1, with 7 positions matching TRBD1. CDR1 is SQVTM and CDR2 is ANQGSEA in the germline V gene. V shed 8 bases and J 1 base; nucleotides not matched to a gene: 7. The CDR3 contains 13 residues. Written as DNA, the CDR3 is TGCAGCTACCGGGACAGCGGGAACACTGAAGCTTTCTTT. As protein: CSYRDSGNTEAFF.

V usage is TRBV4-1 and J usage is TRBJ2-5; D is possibly TRBD2 (6 bases). Trimming took off 1 base at V and 0 bases at J, with 12 bases between the two ends. The CDR3 length is 16 residues. The germline V gene has CDR1 MGHRA and CDR2 YSYEKL. The chain's CDR3 is CASSQGDFLYQETQYF. Written as DNA, the CDR3 is TGCGCCAGCAGCCAAGGGGACTTCCTGTACCAAGAGACCCAGTACTTC.

The genes are TRBV2 and TRBJ2-5, with 9 bases aligning to TRBD2. CDR1 and CDR2 from the germline V gene are SNHLY and FYNNEI. The V segment lost 1 base and the J segment 2 bases; nucleotides outside the gene matches: 5. The CDR3 consists of 16 residues. CDR3 DNA sequence: TGTGCCAGCAGTGAAGGTGCGGGGGGGCGTCAAGAGACCCAGTACTTC. Amino acid sequence: CASSEGAGGRQETQYF.

The V call is TRBV30, the J call TRBJ2-2; D is possibly TRBD1 (5 bases). CDR3 length: 12 residues. Germline V lookup: CDR1 GTSNPN, CDR2 SVGIG (reference sequence). V shed 3 bases and J shed 6 bases, with 8 bases lying between them. In nucleotides, the CDR3 is TGTGCCTGGAGCAGGGTAGCCGGGGAGCTGTTTTTT. Amino acid sequence: CAWSRVAGELFF.

This chain links TRBV19 with TRBJ1-3; D is perhaps TRBD1 (6 bases). V dropped 5 bases and J dropped 3 bases, with 14 bases sitting between them. This CDR3 spans 15 amino acids. Germline lookup yields CDR1 LNHDA and CDR2 SQIVND (reference sequence). The CDR3 DNA follows: TGTGCCAGTAGTGAACAGGGACGGAATGGAAACACCATATATTTT. Translation: CASSEQGRNGNTIYF.

The V call is TRBV4-1, the J call TRBJ2-7, with 11 nucleotides matching TRBD2. The CDR3 runs to 15 residues. After removal of 4 bases from V and 1 base from J, the junction contained 3 bases not matched to a gene. CDR1 is MGHRA and CDR2 is YSYEKL in the germline V gene. The DNA of the CDR3 is TGCGCCAGCAGCCTTACTAGCGGGGGATCCTACGAGCAGTACTTC. The encoded protein is CASSLTSGGSYEQYF.

The genes are TRBV18 and TRBJ1-5; D is unclear. With 6 bases removed from V and 4 bases from J, the gap between germline ends came to 7 bases. Germline lookup yields CDR1 KGHSH and CDR2 LQKENI. The CDR3 has 12 residues. The DNA of the CDR3 is TGTGCCAGCTCGCGCGAGAATCAGCCCCAGCATTTT. It yields the protein CASSRENQPQHF.

The CDR3 loop reads CASSSGQSSTDTQYF. The CDR3 region has the DNA TGTGCCAGCAGCTCGGGACAGTCCTCGACAGATACGCAGTATTTT. The chain joins TRBV13 to TRBJ2-3; 7 positions agree with TRBD1. The CDR3 loop spans 15 amino acids. With 4 bases clipped from V and 3 bases from J, the junction kept 7 bases outside the gene matches. Germline loops: CDR1 PRHDT, CDR2 FYEKMQ (reference sequence).

The V and J genes are TRBV9 and TRBJ1-3; D ambiguous. CDR3 length: 15 residues. From germline, CDR1 is SGDLS and CDR2 YYNGEE. Trimming removed 0 bases at V and 0 bases at J, with 7 bases between. CDR3 bases: TGTGCCAGCAGCGTAGCTGCTACCTCTGGAAACACCATATATTTT. It specifies CASSVAATSGNTIYF.

The genes are TRBV5-4 and TRBJ2-7; TRBD1 matches at 7 bases. This CDR3 spans 14 amino acids. V lost 9 bases and J lost 1; bases outside the gene matches: 10. Germline-derived CDR1 and CDR2 are SGHNT and YYREEE (reference sequence). The CDR3 DNA is TGTGCCACAAGAAGACAGGGTGGATCCTACGAGCAGTACTTC. This encodes CATRRQGGSYEQYF.